Here is one T cell receptor beta chain with its context. Antigen specificity is unknown. These data originate in a study of Ad26.COV2.S vaccination and SARS-CoV-2 variants. Study-level information: A participant enrolled in the COV1001 Ad26.COV2.S trial arm provided the sample. Doses of Ad26.COV2.S were injected into muscle once or twice, 56 days apart. Study observations and caveats: Spike-specific TCR breadth ran higher among vaccine recipients than placebo recipients.

This table comes from immunoSEQ multiplex PCR, and its TCRdb copy is limited to in-frame clones, with some not included. The table has about 410,000 clones, 89% seen once; the top ten hold around 1.8%. The treatment was: about 20 received Ad26.COV2.S at low or high dose, single or two shots; several received placebo; per-sample allocation not given. Each sample was drawn 63 days after the first injection (of vaccine or placebo). This CDR3 has 13 residues. Trimming removed 2 bases from V and 0 bases from J, with 5 bases in between. CDR1 and CDR2 from the germline V gene are SGHDT and YYEEEE. The chain carries TRBV5-6 and TRBJ1-2; D is unclear. The sequence came from a person aged 18-60 years who received the Ad26.COV2.S COVID-19 vaccine or a placebo. The starting material was peripheral blood, obtained in a trial of Ad26.COV2.S vaccine versus placebo. The CDR3 sequence: CASSFTANYGYTF. CDR3 DNA: TGTGCCAGCAGCTTTACAGCTAACTATGGCTACACCTTC.